This T cell receptor beta chain is drawn from a study of T cells in Graves' hyperthyroidism and ophthalmopathy. 9.5 to 10 ml fresh peripheral blood yielded the PBMCs. TCR beta CDR3 sequences were amplified from RNA transcripts. First-round RT-PCR targeting the TCR CDR3 was performed with the HTBI primer set. MiXCR was run by TCRdb on the multiplex PCR reads, yielding one entry per CDR3 protein. The table shows approximately 640,000 distinct CDR3 sequences, with around 15% occurring only once. Trimming took off 2 bases at V and 2 bases at J, with 6 bases between the two ends. The germline gives CDR1 MNHEY, CDR2 SMNVEV (reference sequence). The CDR3 runs to 14 residues.

This TCR was recovered from a man aged 45-65 years with Graves' hyperthyroidism. V usage is TRBV27 and J usage is TRBJ2-2, with D hard to call. The sequenced sample was blood. CDR3: CASSLIENTGELFF. CDR3 nucleotides: TGTGCCAGCAGTTTAATAGAAAACACCGGGGAGCTGTTTTTT.